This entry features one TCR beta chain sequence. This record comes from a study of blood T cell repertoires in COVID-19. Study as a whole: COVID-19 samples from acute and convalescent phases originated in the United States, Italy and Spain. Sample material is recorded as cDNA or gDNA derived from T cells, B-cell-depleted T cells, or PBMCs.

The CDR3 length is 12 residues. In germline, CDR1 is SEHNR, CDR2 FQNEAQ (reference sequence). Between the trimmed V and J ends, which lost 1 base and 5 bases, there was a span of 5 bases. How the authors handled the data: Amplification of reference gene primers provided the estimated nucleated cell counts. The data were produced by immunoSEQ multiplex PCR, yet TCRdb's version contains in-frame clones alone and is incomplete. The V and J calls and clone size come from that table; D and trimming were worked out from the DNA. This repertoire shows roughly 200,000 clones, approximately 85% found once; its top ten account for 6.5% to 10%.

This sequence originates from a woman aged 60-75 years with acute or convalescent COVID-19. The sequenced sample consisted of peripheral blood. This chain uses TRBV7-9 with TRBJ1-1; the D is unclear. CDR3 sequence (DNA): TGTGCCAGCAGCTTAGACGAGACTGAAGCTTTCTTT. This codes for CASSLDETEAFF.